The entry below describes one T cell receptor (beta chain). Its antigen is not known. This entry is derived from a study of T cell repertoires in cytomegalovirus infection. TCRdb reanalysed the reads using MiXCR and keeps one entry per CDR3 protein. Of 100,000 to 150,000 distinct CDR3 sequences detected, more than 25% appear once; the ten largest clones hold around three fifths. V shed 4 bases, J shed 12 bases, and the junction held 5 bases outside the gene matches. This CDR3 is built from 14 residues. The origin of this receptor is a human donor in good health (CMV status not recorded). Some clones in this sample may be carry-over from other donors' samples. Material: CD8+ T cells from cultured PBMCs, obtained from culture after CMV antigen stimulation. The V gene is TRBV12-3 or TRBV12-4, the J gene TRBJ2-4; 14 bases map to TRBD2. The CDR3 DNA sequence: TGTGCCAGCAGTTGGGGACTAGCGGGGGCTAATCAGTACTTC. Its translation is CASSWGLAGANQYF.